This T cell receptor (beta chain) derives from a study of shared clonotypes between healthy human individuals. Study at large: Serving as donors were a couple of women and a few men, whose ages spanned 18 to 49.

This CDR3 spans 15 amino acids. After removal of 0 bases from V and 4 bases from J, the junction contained 6 bases not matched to a gene. The germline CDR1 and CDR2 sequences are SGHNT and YYREEE (reference sequence). It was at deep level that the assay was run. Clones were read by immunoSEQ multiplex PCR, and TCRdb kept only the in-frame ones, dropping some. The repertoire includes 2 million or so clones, roughly 95% of them detected once, and 0.13% sits in the top ten. Sequencing was performed on naive CD4+ T cells sorted from blood. The subset here: CD45RA+ positively selected. This TCR was sampled from a man younger than 35 in good health. This chain uses TRBV5-4 with TRBJ1-1; 7 bases line up with TRBD1. The CDR3 loop is CASSLEGGQGTEAFF. DNA of the CDR3: TGTGCCAGCAGCTTGGAAGGGGGCCAGGGCACTGAAGCTTTCTTT.